This TCR beta chain is drawn from a study of shared clonotypes between healthy human individuals. The study's findings and limits: With few donors, the genetic and exposure-history diversity represented was limited.

The germline V gene encodes CDR1 MDHEN and CDR2 SYDVKM. This CDR3 has 15 residues. V lost 6 bases and J lost 4; bases outside the gene matches: 12. This clone was observed once. What it binds is unknown. Genomic DNA of every subset was divided equally among multiple immunoSEQ plates. In the source study's methods: Junction-only immunoSEQ sequences carried no quality scores, so filtering differed. TCRdb's copy holds only in-frame clones and misses some; the assay was immunoSEQ multiplex PCR. V, J and clone size are taken as reported in that table, and D and trimming were inferred from the DNA itself. The sample carries over a million clones, over 95% recorded once. Partitioning of CD4+ cells yielded a CD45RA+ naive subset and a CD45RA-negative memory subset.

This clonotype originated in a man aged 25 to 45 in good health. The chain has TRBV28 and TRBJ2-7; 7 nucleotides align to TRBD1. The sample comprised naive CD4+ T cells sorted from blood. Subset here: CD45RA+ positively selected. CDR3 loop: CASSPHRGGKYEQYF. The CDR3 DNA reads as TGTGCCAGCAGCCCACACAGGGGCGGTAAATACGAGCAGTACTTC.